One and the same sample provided the 18 T cell receptor beta chains below, sequenced in a study of OX40 agonist ivuxolimab in advanced cancers. Profiling relied on immunoSEQ multiplex PCR, and the TCRdb table lists in-frame clones only, not all of them. The sample lists approximately 77,000 clones, 90% occurring once. The sample was CD4+ or CD8+ T cells sorted from blood, taken in a trial of the OX40 agonist ivuxolimab. These receptors were collected from an adult with an advanced solid tumor such as melanoma, head and neck, liver or kidney cancer.

This clone turned up a few times. V usage is TRBV28 and J usage is TRBJ2-7; D unclear. Trimming stripped 5 bases from V and 2 bases from J, with 7 bases between. Germline CDR1 is MDHEN and CDR2 is SYDVKM. This CDR3 spans 12 amino acids. The CDR3: CASSRFPYEQYF. For the CDR3, the DNA is TGTGCCAGCAGTCGGTTCCCCTACGAGCAGTACTTC. The complete variable domain, with remaining parts taken from reference TRBV28 and TRBJ2-7, reads DVKVTQSSRYLVKRTGEKVFLECVQDMDHENMFWYRQDPGLGLRLIYFSYDVKMKEKGDIPEGYSVSREKKERFSLILESASTNQTSMYLCASSRFPYEQYFGPGTRLTVT.

This chain connects TRBV27 to TRBJ2-1; 9 nucleotides match TRBD2. The CDR3 has 14 amino acids. From germline, CDR1 is MNHEY and CDR2 SMNVEV (reference sequence). The J segment lost 6 bases and the V segment lost 7 bases, leaving 7 bases of the junction unmatched. In DNA, the CDR3 is TGTGCCAGCACCCAGCGGGGGGAATTCAATGAGCAGTTCTTC. Protein sequence: CASTQRGEFNEQFF.

The V call is TRBV6-5, the J call TRBJ2-7, with D unresolved. CDR3 length equals 14 residues. Looked up from germline, CDR1 is MNHEY and CDR2 is SVGAGI. Trimming left V 5 bases short and J 4 bases short, with 15 bases between. CDR3 coding DNA: TGTGCCAGCAGTGAATCTGGGAATCATTACGAGCAGTACTTC. As protein: CASSESGNHYEQYF.

This clone was seen only a few times. This chain connects TRBV28 to TRBJ1-1; D gene unclear. The CDR3 contains 13 residues. CDR1 is MDHEN, CDR2 SYDVKM, per germline. The germline V and J ends were trimmed by 2 bases and 1 base, with 5 bases remaining between them. This chain's CDR3 is CASSLVQNTEAFF. The CDR3 bases are TGTGCCAGCAGTTTAGTGCAGAACACTGAAGCTTTCTTT.

This chain connects TRBV10-1 to TRBJ2-7; possible D gene TRBD1, 6 bases. Trimming removed 3 bases at V and 2 bases at J, with 23 bases between. Per germline, CDR1 WNHNN and CDR2 SYGVQD (reference sequence). This CDR3 has 18 residues. CDR3 coding DNA: TGCGCCAGCAGTGATCCACGGGACACCCGCGTCGAGCCCTACGAGCAGTACTTC. Translated: CASSDPRDTRVEPYEQYF.

This chain connects TRBV6-5 to TRBJ2-7; TRBD2 agrees at 8 bases. The CDR3 covers 15 residues. Per the germline V gene, CDR1 is MNHEY and CDR2 is SVGAGI. V shed 5 bases and J 1 base; nucleotides not matched to a gene: 7. CDR3 nucleotides: TGTGCCAGCAGTCGGACAGCGGGAGCGTCCTACGAGCAGTACTTC. This codes for CASSRTAGASYEQYF.

V usage is TRBV2 and J usage is TRBJ1-2, with D possibly matching TRBD1 (5 bases). The CDR3 is made up of 13 amino acids. V shed 6 bases and J shed 8 bases, with 16 bases lying between them. Per germline, CDR1 SNHLY and CDR2 FYNNEI. CDR3 DNA sequence: TGTGCCAGCAGCGTACAGGTTGGGGGGGGCTACACCTTC. It yields the protein CASSVQVGGGYTF.

The chain carries TRBV29-1 and TRBJ1-2; a weak D match, TRBD1 (6 bases). Germline V lookup: CDR1 SQVTM, CDR2 ANQGSEA. The V and J ends lost 5 bases and 1 base respectively, with 11 bases between them. CDR3 length equals 13 residues. CDR3 in amino acids: CSVYRTDNYGYTF. CDR3 nucleotides: TGCAGCGTTTACCGGACAGATAACTATGGCTACACCTTC.

The CDR3 coding sequence is TGCAGCGCATACAGGGTTCCTGAAGCTTTCTTT. This gives the protein CSAYRVPEAFF. The chain is built from TRBV29-1 and TRBJ1-1; TRBD1 might be the D (6 bases). CDR1 is SQVTM and CDR2 is ANQGSEA in the germline V gene. The CDR3 covers 11 residues. V dropped 7 bases and J dropped 6 bases, with 12 bases sitting between them.

The chain has TRBV30 and TRBJ1-3, with 9 bases lining up with TRBD1. Germline lookup yields CDR1 GTSNPN and CDR2 SVGIG (reference sequence). The CDR3 contains 16 residues. Trimming at V came to 0 bases and at J to 4 bases, leaving 7 bases not matched to a gene. CDR3 nucleotides: TGTGCCTGGAGTGTATCCGGGACAGGGATAGGAAACACCATATATTTT. As protein: CAWSVSGTGIGNTIYF.

The J gene is TRBJ2-3, the V gene TRBV18; 12 positions match TRBD2. Germline V gives CDR1 KGHSH, CDR2 LQKENI. This CDR3 spans 17 amino acids. With 1 base clipped from V and 1 base from J, the junction kept 3 bases outside the gene matches. CDR3 region: CASSPRASGRGTDTQYF. For the CDR3, the DNA is TGTGCCAGCTCACCACGGGCTAGCGGGAGGGGCACAGATACGCAGTATTTT.

The rearrangement uses TRBV7-2 and TRBJ2-7, with 7 positions matching TRBD1. The germline gives CDR1 SGHTA, CDR2 FQGNSA. CDR3 length: 14 amino acids. V shed 3 bases and J 1 base; nucleotides not matched to a gene: 3. The CDR3 region is CASSLKGQSYEQYF. CDR3 sequence (DNA): TGTGCCAGCAGCTTGAAGGGACAGTCCTACGAGCAGTACTTC.

This clone occurred a few times. The CDR3: CASSQEGPSGGSSSTDTQYF. CDR3 DNA: TGTGCCAGCAGCCAAGAGGGCCCTAGCGGGGGGTCTTCTAGCACAGATACGCAGTATTTT. V gene TRBV4-2 combines with J gene TRBJ2-3; 11 bases agree with TRBD2. Germline-derived CDR1 and CDR2 are LGHNA and YNFKEQ. The CDR3 loop spans 20 amino acids. V was clipped by 0 bases and J by 0 bases; unmatched bases: 11.

The chain carries TRBV18 and TRBJ2-7; 7 nucleotides agree with TRBD1. CDR1 KGHSH and CDR2 LQKENI come from the germline V gene. This CDR3 is 14 amino acids long. J was trimmed by 0 bases and V by 3 bases; bases with no gene match: 2. The CDR3 DNA follows: TGTGCCAGCTCACCGGGACAGCTCTCCTACGAGCAGTACTTC. It yields the protein CASSPGQLSYEQYF. The full variable domain, its missing parts supplied by reference TRBV18 and TRBJ2-7, is NAGVMQNPRHLVRRRGQEARLRCSPMKGHSHVYWYRQLPEEGLKFMVYLQKENIIDESGMPKERFSAEFPKEGPSILRIQQVVRGDSAAYFCASSPGQLSYEQYFGPGTRLTVT.

V usage is TRBV28 and J usage is TRBJ2-7; TRBD1 matches at 11 bases. Losses at the gene ends were 3 bases for V and 3 bases for J; bases not matched to a gene: 1. The CDR3 loop spans 14 amino acids. The germline V gene has CDR1 MDHEN and CDR2 SYDVKM. CDR3: CASSLGTGGYEQYF. The CDR3 coding sequence is TGTGCCAGCAGTTTGGGGACAGGGGGCTACGAGCAGTACTTC. Full variable domain (missing parts from reference TRBV28 and TRBJ2-7): DVKVTQSSRYLVKRTGEKVFLECVQDMDHENMFWYRQDPGLGLRLIYFSYDVKMKEKGDIPEGYSVSREKKERFSLILESASTNQTSMYLCASSLGTGGYEQYFGPGTRLTVT.

Only one count was recorded for this clone. The V gene is TRBV5-5, the J gene TRBJ2-7; 7 bases fit TRBD1. After removal of 1 base from V and 2 bases from J, the junction contained 12 bases not matched to a gene. There are 17 residues in the CDR3. Germline V lookup: CDR1 SGHKS, CDR2 YYEKEE (reference sequence). CDR3 loop: CASSLFVGGWETYEQYF. The CDR3 coding sequence is TGTGCCAGCAGCTTGTTCGTAGGGGGCTGGGAAACCTACGAGCAGTACTTC.

The chain links TRBV10-3 to TRBJ1-2, with 8 bases aligning to TRBD1. With V trimmed by 2 bases and J by 8 bases, 4 bases remained unmatched. The germline V gene encodes CDR1 ENHRY and CDR2 SYGVKD. The CDR3 contains 13 residues. CDR3 residues: CAISEDRGWGYTF. CDR3 DNA: TGTGCCATCAGTGAGGACAGGGGCTGGGGCTACACCTTC.

This clone is deemed medium-sized. The chain has TRBV7-9 and TRBJ2-7; D call uncertain. The CDR3 runs to 14 residues. V was pared by 4 bases and J by 2 bases, with 12 bases between. In germline, CDR1 is SEHNR, CDR2 FQNEAQ (reference sequence). The CDR3 region is CASSSDLKPYEQYF. The CDR3 nucleotides read TGTGCCAGCAGCTCTGACCTAAAGCCCTACGAGCAGTACTTC. Supplemented by reference TRBV7-9 and TRBJ2-7, the full variable domain reads DTGVSQNPRHKITKRGQNVTFRCDPISEHNRLYWYRQTLGQGPEFLTYFQNEAQLEKSRLLSDRFSAERPKGSFSTLEIQRTEQGDSAMYLCASSSDLKPYEQYFGPGTRLTVT.